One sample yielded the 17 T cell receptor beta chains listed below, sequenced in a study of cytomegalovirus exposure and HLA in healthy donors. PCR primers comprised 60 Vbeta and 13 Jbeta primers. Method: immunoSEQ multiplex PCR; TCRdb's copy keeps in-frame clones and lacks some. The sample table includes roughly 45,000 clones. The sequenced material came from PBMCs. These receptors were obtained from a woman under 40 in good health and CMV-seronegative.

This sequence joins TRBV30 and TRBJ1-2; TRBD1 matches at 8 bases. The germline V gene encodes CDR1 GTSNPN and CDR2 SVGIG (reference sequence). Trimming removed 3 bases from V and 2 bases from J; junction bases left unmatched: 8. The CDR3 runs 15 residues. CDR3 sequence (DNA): TGTGCCTGGAGGGCAGCCAGGGGGCTAAACTATGGCTACACCTTC. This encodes CAWRAARGLNYGYTF.

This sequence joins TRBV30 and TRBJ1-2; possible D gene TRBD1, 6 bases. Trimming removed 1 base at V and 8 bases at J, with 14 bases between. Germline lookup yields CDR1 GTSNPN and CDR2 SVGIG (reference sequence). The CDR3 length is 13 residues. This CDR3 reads CAWSEGGARGYTF. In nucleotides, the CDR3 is TGTGCCTGGAGTGAGGGGGGGGCGCGGGGCTACACCTTC.

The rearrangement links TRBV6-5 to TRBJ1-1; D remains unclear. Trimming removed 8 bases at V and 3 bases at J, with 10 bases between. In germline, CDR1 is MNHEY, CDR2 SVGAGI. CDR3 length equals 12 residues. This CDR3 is CASPQRDTEAFF. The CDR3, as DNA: TGTGCCAGCCCGCAGAGGGACACTGAAGCTTTCTTT.

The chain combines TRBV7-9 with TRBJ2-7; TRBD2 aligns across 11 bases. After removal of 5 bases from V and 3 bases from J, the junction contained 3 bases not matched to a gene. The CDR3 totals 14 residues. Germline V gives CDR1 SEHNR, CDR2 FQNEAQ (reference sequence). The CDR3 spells CASSAGLADYEQYF. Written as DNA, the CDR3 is TGTGCCAGCAGCGCGGGACTAGCGGACTACGAGCAGTACTTC.

The CDR3 coding sequence is TGTGCCAGCAGCCCCGCGGGGGTCACCGGGGGCCAAAACATTCAGTACTTC. This translates into CASSPAGVTGGQNIQYF. The chain couples TRBV25-1 to TRBJ2-4, with D perhaps TRBD2 (7 bases). CDR3 length: 17 amino acids. Germline V CDR1 and CDR2: MGHDK, SYGVNS. V lost 6 bases, J lost 5 bases, and 23 bases lay in between.

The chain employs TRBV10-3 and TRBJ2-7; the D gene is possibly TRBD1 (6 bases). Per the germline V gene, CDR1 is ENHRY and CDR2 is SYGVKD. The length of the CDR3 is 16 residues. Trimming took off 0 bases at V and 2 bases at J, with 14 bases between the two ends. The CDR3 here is CAISESGAVATYEQYF. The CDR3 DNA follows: TGTGCCATCAGTGAGTCGGGGGCAGTGGCTACCTACGAGCAGTACTTC.

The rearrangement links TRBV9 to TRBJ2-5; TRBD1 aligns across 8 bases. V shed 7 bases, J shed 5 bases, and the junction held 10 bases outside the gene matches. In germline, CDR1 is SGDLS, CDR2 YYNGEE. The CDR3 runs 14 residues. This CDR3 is CASGRQGADETQYF. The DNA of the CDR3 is TGTGCCAGCGGGCGGCAGGGGGCTGACGAGACCCAGTACTTC.

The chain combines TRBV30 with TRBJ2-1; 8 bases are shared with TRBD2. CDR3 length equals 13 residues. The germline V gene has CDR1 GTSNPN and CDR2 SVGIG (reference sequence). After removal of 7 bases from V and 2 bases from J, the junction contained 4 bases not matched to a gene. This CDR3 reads CAYISGTYNEQFF. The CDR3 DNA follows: TGTGCCTACATTAGCGGGACCTACAATGAGCAGTTCTTC.

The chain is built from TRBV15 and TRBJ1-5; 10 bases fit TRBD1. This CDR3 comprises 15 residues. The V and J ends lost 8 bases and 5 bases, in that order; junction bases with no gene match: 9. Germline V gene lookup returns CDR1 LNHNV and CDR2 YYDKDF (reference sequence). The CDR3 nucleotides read TGTGCCACCCAGTCCGGGACAGGGGCCTATCAGCCCCAGCATTTT. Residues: CATQSGTGAYQPQHF.

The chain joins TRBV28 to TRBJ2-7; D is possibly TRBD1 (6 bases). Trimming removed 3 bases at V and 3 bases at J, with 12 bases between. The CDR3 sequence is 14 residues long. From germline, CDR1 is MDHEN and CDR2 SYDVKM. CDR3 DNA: TGTGCCAGCAGTTTCCGGGACAAGTACTACGAGCAGTACTTC. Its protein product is CASSFRDKYYEQYF.

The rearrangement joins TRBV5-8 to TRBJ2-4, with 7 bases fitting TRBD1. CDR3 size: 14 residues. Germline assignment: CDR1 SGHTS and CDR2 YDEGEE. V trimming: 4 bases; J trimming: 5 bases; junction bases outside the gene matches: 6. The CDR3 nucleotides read TGTGCCAGCAGCCACCGGGACAGAGAAAACATTCAGTACTTC. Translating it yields CASSHRDRENIQYF.

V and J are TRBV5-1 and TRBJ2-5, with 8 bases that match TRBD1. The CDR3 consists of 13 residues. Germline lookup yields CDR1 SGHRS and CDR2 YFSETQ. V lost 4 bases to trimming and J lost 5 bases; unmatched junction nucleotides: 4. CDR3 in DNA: TGCGCCAGCAGCCATAGACAGGGGGAGACCCAGTACTTC. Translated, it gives CASSHRQGETQYF.

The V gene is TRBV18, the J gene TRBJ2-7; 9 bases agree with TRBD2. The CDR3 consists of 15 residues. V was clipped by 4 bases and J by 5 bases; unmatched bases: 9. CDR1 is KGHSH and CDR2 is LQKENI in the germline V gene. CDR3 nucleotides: TGTGCCAGCTCACGGTTGTCTAGCGGGAAGAACGAGCAGTACTTC. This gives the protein CASSRLSSGKNEQYF.

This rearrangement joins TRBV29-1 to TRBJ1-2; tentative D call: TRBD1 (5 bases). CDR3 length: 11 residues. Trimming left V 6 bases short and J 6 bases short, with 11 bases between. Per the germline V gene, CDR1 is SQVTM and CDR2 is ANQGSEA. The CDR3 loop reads CSVGWGDGYTF. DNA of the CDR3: TGCAGCGTGGGGTGGGGGGATGGCTACACCTTC.

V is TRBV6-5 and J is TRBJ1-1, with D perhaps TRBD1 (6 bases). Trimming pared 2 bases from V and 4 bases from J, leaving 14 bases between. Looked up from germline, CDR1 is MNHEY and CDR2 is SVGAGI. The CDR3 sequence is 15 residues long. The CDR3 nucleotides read TGTGCCAGCAGTTACACAGGGATTTCGGTCACTGAAGCTTTCTTT. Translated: CASSYTGISVTEAFF.

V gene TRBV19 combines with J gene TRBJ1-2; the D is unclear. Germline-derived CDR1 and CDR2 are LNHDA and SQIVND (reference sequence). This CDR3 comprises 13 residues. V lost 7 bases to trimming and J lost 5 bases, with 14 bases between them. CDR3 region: CASKDSGRYGYTF. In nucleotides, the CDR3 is TGTGCCAGTAAGGACTCGGGGAGGTATGGCTACACCTTC. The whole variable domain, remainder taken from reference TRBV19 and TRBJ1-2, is DGGITQSPKYLFRKEGQNVTLSCEQNLNHDAMYWYRQDPGQGLRLIYYSQIVNDFQKGDIAEGYSVSREKKESFPLTVTSAQKNPTAFYLCASKDSGRYGYTFGSGTRLTVV.

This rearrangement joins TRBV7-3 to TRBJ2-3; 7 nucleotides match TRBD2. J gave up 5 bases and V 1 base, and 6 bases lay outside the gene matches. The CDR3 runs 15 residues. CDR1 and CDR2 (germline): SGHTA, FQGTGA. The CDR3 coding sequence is TGTGCCAGCAGCTTAAGGGGCGGGAGAGGAGATACGCAGTATTTT. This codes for CASSLRGGRGDTQYF.